The sequence of this T cell receptor (beta chain) was determined in a study of shared clonotypes between healthy human individuals. Study-wide findings and caveats: On the whole, naive subsets had larger estimated richness than memory subsets had.

A remark on this clone: Its antigen is not identified.

The naive CD8 subset, CD45RO-negative cells positively selected for CCR7, excluded terminally differentiated effector memory CD45RA+ cells. The CDR3 runs 13 residues. Germline V gene sequence: CDR1 SEHNR, CDR2 FQNEAQ (reference sequence). The V end lost 3 bases, the J end lost 7 bases, and 12 bases lay between the germline ends. This table comes from immunoSEQ multiplex PCR, and its TCRdb copy is limited to in-frame clones, with some not included. The sample lists about 2.1 million clones, 80% to 95% occurring once. The chain has TRBV7-9 and TRBJ1-2; D gene uncertain. Sample: naive CD8+ T cells from PBMCs. The clonotype was recovered from a man aged 18 to 29 in good health. Some clones in this sample may be carry-over from other donors' samples. CDR3 sequence (DNA): TGTGCCAGCAGCTTGGGCCCCCTCAGTGGCTACACCTTC. Amino acids: CASSLGPLSGYTF.